Listed below are T cell receptor beta chains from one sample, sequenced in a study of blood T cell repertoires in COVID-19. TCRdb keeps only in-frame clones here, not all; method: immunoSEQ multiplex PCR. The sample lists approximately 110,000 clones, about 90% seen once, with around 2.1% in the top ten. Sample: peripheral blood. Source of these receptors: a man in his fifties with COVID-19, enrolled during active disease. CDR3s include the opening cysteine and the closing phenylalanine or tryptophan. The order of the fields is D gene, J gene, V gene, clone size, CDR3 protein, CDR3 DNA. D genes are given only for firm matches. For some rows the clone size is stated as once, few or many, or as a class when expanded; others skip it.

D gene: -; J gene: TRBJ1-1; V gene: TRBV18; clone size: -; CDR3 protein: CASSPDPGSTEAFF; CDR3 DNA: TGTGCCAGCTCACCAGATCCAGGTTCCACTGAAGCTTTCTTT
D gene: -; J gene: TRBJ1-5; V gene: TRBV20-1; clone size: once; CDR3 protein: CSASRVEQPQHF; CDR3 DNA: TGCAGTGCTAGTCGGGTGGAACAGCCCCAGCATTTT
D gene: -; J gene: TRBJ1-1; V gene: TRBV28; clone size: -; CDR3 protein: CASTESGGEAFF; CDR3 DNA: TGTGCCAGCACCGAGAGCGGCGGTGAAGCTTTCTTT
D gene: TRBD1; J gene: TRBJ2-5; V gene: TRBV5-1; clone size: once; CDR3 protein: CASSGSGGVQETQYF; CDR3 DNA: TGCGCCAGCAGCGGGTCAGGGGGCGTACAAGAGACCCAGTACTTC
D gene: -; J gene: TRBJ2-2; V gene: TRBV9; clone size: -; CDR3 protein: CASSPLQGLGELFF; CDR3 DNA: TGTGCCAGCAGCCCCCTTCAGGGGCTCGGGGAGCTGTTTTTT
D gene: TRBD1; J gene: TRBJ2-4; V gene: TRBV5-1; clone size: -; CDR3 protein: CASSLEVGQGPAWNIQYF; CDR3 DNA: TGCGCCAGCAGCTTGGAAGTGGGACAGGGGCCGGCCTGGAACATTCAGTACTTC
D gene: TRBD1; J gene: TRBJ1-6; V gene: TRBV10-2; clone size: -; CDR3 protein: CASKPGTASSYNSPLHF; CDR3 DNA: TGCGCCAGCAAGCCCGGGACAGCTAGCTCCTATAATTCACCCCTCCACTTT
D gene: TRBD2; J gene: TRBJ2-1; V gene: TRBV7-7; clone size: -; CDR3 protein: CASSPTLAGGPYNEQFF; CDR3 DNA: TGTGCCAGCAGCCCGACCCTAGCGGGAGGGCCCTACAATGAGCAGTTCTTC
D gene: -; J gene: TRBJ1-5; V gene: TRBV10-3; clone size: once; CDR3 protein: CAIWAGESNQPQHF; CDR3 DNA: TGTGCCATCTGGGCAGGGGAGAGCAATCAGCCCCAGCATTTT
D gene: -; J gene: TRBJ2-1; V gene: TRBV29-1; clone size: once; CDR3 protein: CSVPTDSNEQFF; CDR3 DNA: TGCAGCGTTCCCACGGACAGCAATGAGCAGTTCTTC
D gene: -; J gene: TRBJ1-1; V gene: TRBV6-5; clone size: -; CDR3 protein: CASSSNTGFTEAFF; CDR3 DNA: TGTGCCAGCAGTTCCAATACAGGGTTCACTGAAGCTTTCTTT
D gene: TRBD1; J gene: TRBJ1-3; V gene: TRBV19; clone size: -; CDR3 protein: CASSSGQGGNTIYF; CDR3 DNA: TGTGCCAGTAGTAGTGGACAGGGGGGAAACACCATATATTTT
D gene: TRBD1; J gene: TRBJ2-3; V gene: TRBV4-1; clone size: -; CDR3 protein: CASSQNRDRGSTDTQYF; CDR3 DNA: TGCGCCAGCAGCCAGAACAGGGACAGGGGAAGCACAGATACGCAGTATTTT
D gene: -; J gene: TRBJ1-1; V gene: TRBV19; clone size: -; CDR3 protein: CASSDQGNTEAFF; CDR3 DNA: TGTGCCAGTAGTGATCAGGGGAACACTGAAGCTTTCTTT
D gene: -; J gene: TRBJ2-6; V gene: TRBV9; clone size: -; CDR3 protein: CASSVVRGTHSGANVLTF; CDR3 DNA: TGTGCCAGCAGCGTAGTACGGGGGACCCACTCTGGGGCCAACGTCCTGACTTTC
D gene: -; J gene: TRBJ1-1; V gene: TRBV5-1; clone size: -; CDR3 protein: CARPLGGPMNTEAFF; CDR3 DNA: TGCGCCAGACCCTTGGGGGGGCCCATGAACACTGAAGCTTTCTTT
D gene: -; J gene: TRBJ2-1; V gene: TRBV2; clone size: -; CDR3 protein: CASSRANEQFF; CDR3 DNA: TGTGCCAGCAGCAGGGCCAATGAGCAGTTCTTC
D gene: -; J gene: TRBJ1-3; V gene: TRBV28; clone size: -; CDR3 protein: CASSLRGTGRRGNTIYF; CDR3 DNA: TGTGCCAGCAGTTTACGCGGTACAGGAAGGCGAGGAAACACCATATATTTT